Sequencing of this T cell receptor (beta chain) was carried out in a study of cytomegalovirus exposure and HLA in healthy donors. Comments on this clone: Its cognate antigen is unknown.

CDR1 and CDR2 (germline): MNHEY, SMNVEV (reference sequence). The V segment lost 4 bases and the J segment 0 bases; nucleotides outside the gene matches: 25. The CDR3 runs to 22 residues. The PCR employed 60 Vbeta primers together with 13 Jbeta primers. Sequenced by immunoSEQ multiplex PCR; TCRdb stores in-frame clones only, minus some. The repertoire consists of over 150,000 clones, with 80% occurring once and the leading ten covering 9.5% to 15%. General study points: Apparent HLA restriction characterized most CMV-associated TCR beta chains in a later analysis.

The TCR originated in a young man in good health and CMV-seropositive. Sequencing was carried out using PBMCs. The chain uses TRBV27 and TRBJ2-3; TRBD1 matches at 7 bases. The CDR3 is CASSSRDRVPAHRIDSTDTQYF. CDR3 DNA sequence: TGTGCCAGCAGTTCAAGAGACAGGGTCCCTGCCCATAGGATCGATAGCACAGATACGCAGTATTTT.